This T cell receptor beta chain came from a study of blood T cell repertoires in COVID-19. In the authors' methods: Estimated nucleated cell counts came from reference gene primer amplification. TCRdb's table, derived via immunoSEQ multiplex PCR, lists solely in-frame clones and lacks some. Clone size and the V and J calls come from that table; the DNA yielded D and trimming. The table includes over 200,000 clones, about nine tenths detected once. Each participant's cohort was designated according to participant-reported clinical history. Sequenced input: PBMCs or T cells enriched from blood (not recorded which). This receptor was obtained from a man younger than 35 who had recovered from COVID-19.

CDR3 amino acids: CASSIPGQAGNEQFF. CDR3 nucleotides: TGTGCCAGCAGCATTCCGGGACAGGCGGGCAATGAGCAGTTCTTC. The chain couples TRBV7-8 to TRBJ2-1; 8 bases are a match to TRBD1. Germline assignment: CDR1 SGHVS and CDR2 FQNEAQ. There are 15 residues in the CDR3. V lost 5 bases to trimming and J lost 6 bases; unmatched junction nucleotides: 9.